One and the same sample provided the 4 T cell receptor beta chains below, sequenced in a study of T cell responses to AZD1222 COVID-19 vaccine. Generated by immunoSEQ multiplex PCR, the TCRdb table keeps only in-frame clones and is missing some. The sample includes 150,000 or so clones, roughly nine tenths seen only once; the top ten take over 1.1%. The source material was peripheral blood, sampled on day 0 of AZD1222 vaccination. These receptors were taken from an adult in good health.

The chain couples TRBV25-1 to TRBJ1-4, with D maybe TRBD1 (5 bases). Germline CDR1 reads MGHDK; CDR2 reads SYGVNS. This CDR3 is 14 amino acids long. V was cut by 0 bases and J by 5 bases, with 7 bases left in between. CDR3 in amino acids: CASSEYKGNEKLFF. DNA of the CDR3: TGTGCCAGCAGTGAATATAAGGGGAATGAAAAACTGTTTTTT.

This chain joins TRBV28 and TRBJ1-4; D unresolved. The length of the CDR3 is 15 residues. V lost 6 bases to trimming and J lost 8 bases, with 19 bases between them. Germline CDR1 is MDHEN and CDR2 is SYDVKM. The CDR3 loop is CASRRERRVVEKLFF. CDR3 nucleotide sequence: TGTGCCAGCAGGCGAGAGAGGCGGGTTGTCGAAAAACTGTTTTTT.

The chain has TRBV5-4 and TRBJ1-1; TRBD1 matches 8 bases. The germline gives CDR1 SGHNT, CDR2 YYREEE (reference sequence). The V segment lost 3 bases and the J segment 1 base; nucleotides outside the gene matches: 2. The CDR3 totals 14 residues. CDR3 nucleotides: TGTGCCAGCAGCTACAGGGGGGGGAACACTGAAGCTTTCTTT. Encoded protein: CASSYRGGNTEAFF. Looking up the rest from reference TRBV5-4 and TRBJ1-1 gives the full variable domain: ETGVTQSPTHLIKTRGQQVTLRCSSQSGHNTVSWYQQALGQGPQFIFQYYREEENGRGNFPPRFSGLQFPNYSSELNVNALELDDSALYLCASSYRGGNTEAFFGQGTRLTVV.

The chain's CDR3 is CASSQDPSGQFF. CDR3 sequence (DNA): TGCGCCAGCAGCCAAGATCCCTCGGGGCAGTTCTTC. The rearrangement uses TRBV4-1 and TRBJ2-1, with D unclear. The germline gives CDR1 MGHRA, CDR2 YSYEKL. Trimming took off 0 bases at V and 12 bases at J, with 9 bases between the two ends. CDR3 length equals 12 residues.